The source of this T cell receptor (beta chain) is a study of blood T cell repertoires in COVID-19. Overall study: PBMCs, B-cell-depleted T cells, or T cells provided the cDNA or gDNA that made up the material.

The germline CDR1 and CDR2 sequences are SGDLS and YYNGEE. The CDR3 sequence is 18 residues long. The V and J ends lost 0 bases and 7 bases, in that order; junction bases with no gene match: 14. In the original processing: Estimated nucleated cell counts came from reference gene primer amplification. Sequencing used immunoSEQ multiplex PCR; TCRdb keeps in-frame clones, though not all of them. V, J and clone size are taken as reported in that table, and D and trimming were inferred from the DNA itself. The sample has about 54,000 clones, roughly 87% seen once. The chain has TRBV9 and TRBJ2-1, with 9 positions matching TRBD2. The specimen was peripheral blood. The clonotype was recovered from a man aged 50-59 years with active COVID-19. CDR3 region: CASSVVAGSAGGGNEQFF. DNA of the CDR3: TGTGCCAGCAGCGTAGTGGCAGGAAGCGCGGGAGGGGGAAATGAGCAGTTCTTC.